These 27 T cell receptor beta chains were sequenced from one sample in a study of blood T cell repertoires in COVID-19. Assay used: immunoSEQ multiplex PCR; TCRdb lists only in-frame clones, some missing. The repertoire has 350,000 to 550,000 clones, 80% to 90% of them found once; the top ten carry roughly 1.1%. The sequenced sample consisted of PBMCs or T cells enriched from blood (not recorded which). Source of these receptors: a man in his thirties or forties who had recovered from COVID-19.

This chain uses TRBV5-4 with TRBJ2-7, with 7 bases that match TRBD1. V dropped 4 bases and J dropped 1; count of bases not matched to a gene: 8. Germline loops: CDR1 SGHNT, CDR2 YYREEE (reference sequence). This CDR3 comprises 15 residues. The CDR3 nucleotides are TGTGCCAGCAGCCAGGCCGGGACAGAGTCCTACGAGCAGTACTTC. Amino acid sequence: CASSQAGTESYEQYF.

The chain has TRBV6-4 and TRBJ1-1; 7 bases agree with TRBD1. Looked up from germline, CDR1 is MRHNA and CDR2 is SNTAGT. V dropped 6 bases and J dropped 3; count of bases not matched to a gene: 7. The CDR3 totals 14 residues. The CDR3 loop reads CASSTSDRHTEAFF. In DNA form, the CDR3 reads TGTGCCAGCAGCACCTCGGACAGGCACACTGAAGCTTTCTTT.

J is TRBJ2-5 and V is TRBV18; 9 nucleotides match TRBD1. The CDR3 length is 15 residues. After removal of 1 base from V and 5 bases from J, the junction contained 5 bases not matched to a gene. Per germline, CDR1 KGHSH and CDR2 LQKENI. CDR3 coding DNA: TGTGCCAGCTCACCACAAGGACAGGGGCGGGAGACCCAGTACTTC. This gives the protein CASSPQGQGRETQYF.

The chain combines TRBV5-3 with TRBJ2-3, with a tentative D call TRBD1 (5 bases). TRBV5-3 is treated as an ORF (open reading frame) with a function not yet certain. The ends were cut back, 6 bases at V and 3 bases at J, with 14 bases in the middle. This CDR3 region has 14 residues. CDR3 protein: CARILIQGTDTQYF. The CDR3 nucleotides read TGTGCCAGAATCCTCATTCAGGGAACAGATACGCAGTATTTT.

The chain uses TRBV7-9 and TRBJ2-1, with 9 bases aligning to TRBD2. With V trimmed by 6 bases and J by 3 bases, 6 bases remained unmatched. Germline loops: CDR1 SEHNR, CDR2 FQNEAQ (reference sequence). The CDR3 consists of 15 residues. The CDR3 sequence: CASRFSGGNYNEQFF. CDR3 DNA: TGTGCCAGCAGATTTAGCGGGGGAAACTACAATGAGCAGTTCTTC. Full variable domain (remainder filled in from reference TRBV7-9 and TRBJ2-1): DTGVSQNPRHKITKRGQNVTFRCDPISEHNRLYWYRQTLGQGPEFLTYFQNEAQLEKSRLLSDRFSAERPKGSFSTLEIQRTEQGDSAMYLCASRFSGGNYNEQFFGPGTRLTVL.

This chain uses TRBV19 with TRBJ1-3; D is uncertain. CDR1 and CDR2 (germline): LNHDA, SQIVND (reference sequence). The CDR3 sequence is 14 residues long. V lost 5 bases to trimming and J lost 2 bases, with 10 bases between them. This CDR3 reads CASSPGSAGNTIYF. Written as DNA, the CDR3 is TGTGCCAGTAGTCCCGGGTCGGCTGGAAACACCATATATTTT.

The chain combines TRBV28 with TRBJ2-3, with 7 bases lining up with TRBD1. This CDR3 region has 21 residues. CDR1 and CDR2 from the germline V gene are MDHEN and SYDVKM. V gave up 3 bases and J gave up 0 bases; unmatched junction bases: 21. CDR3 loop: CASSFVSPHASQGLSTDTQYF. In DNA form, the CDR3 reads TGTGCCAGCAGTTTTGTCTCCCCTCACGCATCACAGGGGCTCAGCACAGATACGCAGTATTTT.

This chain links TRBV9 with TRBJ1-1; D is undetermined. CDR1 and CDR2 from the germline V gene are SGDLS and YYNGEE. CDR3 length equals 13 residues. V lost 7 bases to trimming and J lost 3 bases, with 13 bases between them. The CDR3 protein is CASGPLAHTEAFF. CDR3 DNA sequence: TGTGCCAGCGGCCCTCTGGCCCACACTGAAGCTTTCTTT. The entire variable domain, with the rest obtained from reference TRBV9 and TRBJ1-1, is as follows: DSGVTQTPKHLITATGQRVTLRCSPRSGDLSVYWYQQSLDQGLQFLIQYYNGEERAKGNILERFSAQQFPDLHSELNLSSLELGDSALYFCASGPLAHTEAFFGQGTRLTVV.

The chain joins TRBV30 to TRBJ2-5; 9 positions agree with TRBD2. The ends lost 2 bases at V and 3 bases at J; junction bases unmatched: 4. The CDR3 is made up of 14 amino acids. Germline V lookup: CDR1 GTSNPN, CDR2 SVGIG (reference sequence). As DNA, the CDR3 is TGTGCCTGGAGTCTGACTAGCGGTAAAGAGACCCAGTACTTC. Encoded protein: CAWSLTSGKETQYF.

The chain combines TRBV30 with TRBJ1-5; D gene uncertain. V was cut by 0 bases and J by 3 bases, with 6 bases left in between. Germline CDR1 GTSNPN, CDR2 SVGIG (reference sequence). This CDR3 spans 13 amino acids. CDR3 nucleotide sequence: TGTGCCTGGAGTGTAGACACCAATCAGCCCCAGCATTTT. Amino acids: CAWSVDTNQPQHF.

This clone was seen just once. V usage is TRBV29-1 and J usage is TRBJ1-1; weak D call: TRBD1 (6 bases). Trimming shortened V by 7 bases and J by 6 bases, and 15 bases separated the two germline ends. Germline V gene lookup returns CDR1 SQVTM and CDR2 ANQGSEA. This CDR3 is 12 amino acids long. Here the CDR3 DNA reads TGCAGCGCAGTCACCGACAGGCCTGAAGCTTTCTTT. This encodes CSAVTDRPEAFF. The complete variable domain, with remaining parts taken from reference TRBV29-1 and TRBJ1-1, reads SAVISQKPSRDICQRGTSLTIQCQVDSQVTMMFWYRQQPGQSLTLIATANQGSEATYESGFVIDKFPISRPNLTFSTLTVSNMSPEDSSIYLCSAVTDRPEAFFGQGTRLTVV.

This chain joins TRBV28 and TRBJ2-7, with a possible D match to TRBD2 (6 bases). This CDR3 spans 13 amino acids. Germline CDR1 MDHEN, CDR2 SYDVKM. V was pared by 6 bases and J by 3 bases, with 12 bases between. CDR3 nucleotide sequence: TGTGCCAGCAGCGCGGGACTCCTCTACGAGCAGTACTTC. Translating gives CASSAGLLYEQYF.

V usage is TRBV14 and J usage is TRBJ1-3; tentative D call: TRBD1 (6 bases). The CDR3 contains 20 residues. The V gene lost 3 bases and the J gene lost 0 bases, with 24 bases spanning the gap. From germline, CDR1 is SGHDN and CDR2 FVKESK. Here the CDR3 reads CASSQLTFRTDRRSGNTIYF. CDR3 bases: TGTGCCAGCAGCCAGTTAACATTTCGGACAGACCGCCGCTCTGGAAACACCATATATTTT.

This clone appeared once. The chain couples TRBV6-1 to TRBJ1-4; D uncertain. The CDR3 runs 16 residues. Per germline, CDR1 MNHNS and CDR2 SASEGT. Trimming pared 3 bases from V and 5 bases from J, leaving 16 bases between. The CDR3 DNA is TGTGCCAGCAGTGATACCTTACAGTTGAAGAATGAAAAACTGTTTTTT. It yields the protein CASSDTLQLKNEKLFF.

The chain links TRBV18 to TRBJ1-2, with 8 bases lining up with TRBD1. The CDR3 runs to 16 residues. The germline gives CDR1 KGHSH, CDR2 LQKENI. The V gene end was trimmed by 4 bases and the J gene end by 0 bases; junction bases not matched to a gene: 7. CDR3 DNA sequence: TGTGCCAGCTCACTCGGGACAGGAGATGCTAACTATGGCTACACCTTC. Protein sequence: CASSLGTGDANYGYTF.

This sequence joins TRBV20-1 and TRBJ1-2; D not resolved. Germline V gives CDR1 DFQATT, CDR2 SNEGSKA (reference sequence). CDR3 length: 11 residues. Trimming shortened V by 6 bases and J by 4 bases, and 9 bases separated the two germline ends. CDR3 nucleotide sequence: TGCAGTGCCCAGGCTGGCTATGGCTACACCTTC. Protein: CSAQAGYGYTF.

The chain joins TRBV7-2 to TRBJ1-2, with a possible D match to TRBD1 (6 bases). Germline CDR1 reads SGHTA; CDR2 reads FQGNSA. The CDR3 contains 14 residues. V was shortened by 5 bases and J by 0 bases, with 10 bases between the two germline ends. The CDR3 DNA follows: TGTGCCAGCAGCCGTGGACAGTCTAACTATGGCTACACCTTC. Protein sequence: CASSRGQSNYGYTF.

This chain links TRBV19 with TRBJ1-1; D is possibly TRBD1 (5 bases). The CDR3 totals 16 residues. Germline V gives CDR1 LNHDA, CDR2 SQIVND (reference sequence). V gave up 4 bases and J gave up 3 bases, with 18 bases separating them. The CDR3 DNA sequence: TGTGCCAGTAGTACCGCCCGGGGCGGGGGTTACACTGAAGCTTTCTTT. Translated: CASSTARGGGYTEAFF.

The chain combines TRBV10-3 with TRBJ2-5; D is possibly TRBD2 (6 bases). Trimming took 6 bases from V and 5 from J, leaving 16 bases between them. Germline V gene sequence: CDR1 ENHRY, CDR2 SYGVKD. This CDR3 comprises 14 residues. The CDR3 DNA sequence: TGTGCCATCAGCGGACTACCGTTAGAGGAGACCCAGTACTTC. It encodes CAISGLPLEETQYF.

The chain combines TRBV19 with TRBJ2-3, with a tentative D call TRBD1 (5 bases). CDR3 length: 15 residues. Trimming took 9 bases from V and 0 from J, leaving 16 bases between them. The germline gives CDR1 LNHDA, CDR2 SQIVND (reference sequence). CDR3 coding DNA: TGTGCCAGCACAATGACAGTGACTAGCACAGATACGCAGTATTTT. Residues: CASTMTVTSTDTQYF.

V gene TRBV28 combines with J gene TRBJ2-7, with 14 positions matching TRBD2. Trimming cost V 8 bases and J 0 bases; bases outside gene matches: 3. The CDR3 is 15 residues long. Per germline, CDR1 MDHEN and CDR2 SYDVKM. CDR3 sequence reads: CASRTSGRSSYEQYF. The CDR3 DNA is TGTGCCAGCCGGACTAGCGGGAGGAGCTCCTACGAGCAGTACTTC.

This clone came up once. V gene TRBV24-1 combines with J gene TRBJ2-5, with D possibly TRBD1 on 5 matching bases. CDR1 and CDR2 (germline): KGHDR, SFDVKD. The CDR3 contains 17 residues. V lost 4 bases and J 7 bases, leaving 24 bases between the germline ends. Here the CDR3 DNA reads TGTGCCACCAGTGACCCGGACAACAGCGATCTAAGAGTGACCCAGTACTTC. Residues: CATSDPDNSDLRVTQYF.

V gene TRBV7-9 combines with J gene TRBJ1-5; TRBD1 aligns across 8 bases. The V and J ends lost 6 bases and 6 bases, in that order; junction bases with no gene match: 10. Germline V CDR1 and CDR2: SEHNR, FQNEAQ (reference sequence). This CDR3 comprises 15 residues. The CDR3 is CASSQDRGVGQPQHF. CDR3 nucleotides: TGTGCCAGCAGTCAAGACAGGGGAGTAGGTCAGCCCCAGCATTTT.

As to this clone: Other DNA sequences in this sample translate to the same CDR3. The gene calls are TRBV9 and TRBJ2-3, with 9 bases matching TRBD1. Germline CDR1 and CDR2: SGDLS and YYNGEE. CDR3 length: 15 residues. V was clipped by 0 bases and J by 1 base; unmatched bases: 0. The CDR3 coding sequence is TGTGCCAGCAGCGTAGGGACAGGGGGCACAGATACGCAGTATTTT. As protein: CASSVGTGGTDTQYF. The full variable domain, rest sourced from reference TRBV9 and TRBJ2-3, is DSGVTQTPKHLITATGQRVTLRCSPRSGDLSVYWYQQSLDQGLQFLIQYYNGEERAKGNILERFSAQQFPDLHSELNLSSLELGDSALYFCASSVGTGGTDTQYFGPGTRLTVL.

A single count supports this clone. The gene calls are TRBV2 and TRBJ1-1; D is undetermined. CDR1 and CDR2 (germline): SNHLY, FYNNEI. The CDR3 length is 13 residues. Trimming cost V 4 bases and J 2 bases, with 8 bases left between them. CDR3 protein: CASSVETNTEAFF. CDR3 DNA: TGTGCCAGCAGTGTTGAAACAAACACTGAAGCTTTCTTT. The whole variable domain, remainder taken from reference TRBV2 and TRBJ1-1, is EPEVTQTPSHQVTQMGQEVILRCVPISNHLYFYWYRQILGQKVEFLVSFYNNEISEKSEIFDDQFSVERPDGSNFTLKIRSTKLEDSAMYFCASSVETNTEAFFGQGTRLTVV.

This chain connects TRBV18 to TRBJ2-7; D might be TRBD2 (6 bases). Germline V CDR1 and CDR2: KGHSH, LQKENI. The length of the CDR3 is 15 residues. V was shortened by 3 bases and J by 5 bases, with 17 bases between the two germline ends. This chain's CDR3 is CASSPRDSRRNEQYF. The CDR3 nucleotides are TGTGCCAGCTCACCCCGGGACTCACGGAGGAACGAGCAGTACTTC.

This sequence joins TRBV9 and TRBJ1-5, with D perhaps matching TRBD1 (5 bases). The CDR3 sequence is 14 residues long. The germline gives CDR1 SGDLS, CDR2 YYNGEE. Trimming pared 0 bases from V and 5 bases from J, leaving 9 bases between. The CDR3 sequence is CASSVAWGDQPQHF. CDR3 nucleotides: TGTGCCAGCAGCGTAGCGTGGGGGGATCAGCCCCAGCATTTT. Variable domain in full (rest from reference TRBV9 and TRBJ1-5): DSGVTQTPKHLITATGQRVTLRCSPRSGDLSVYWYQQSLDQGLQFLIQYYNGEERAKGNILERFSAQQFPDLHSELNLSSLELGDSALYFCASSVAWGDQPQHFGDGTRLSIL.